The rows below give T cell receptor beta chains drawn from one sample of a study of cytomegalovirus exposure and HLA in healthy donors. The assay was immunoSEQ multiplex PCR, and TCRdb's table has in-frame clones only and misses some. Its table records 160,000 or so clones. Sequenced sample: PBMCs. The receptors come from a man in his thirties or forties in good health and CMV-seronegative. Each CDR3 is given with its conserved first and last residue. The order of the fields is D gene, J gene, V gene, CDR3 DNA, CDR3 protein. A D gene is named only where the DNA matches it firmly.

>TRBD1|TRBJ2-4|TRBV5-4
TGTGCCAGCAGCTTTAAGGGACAGGGTGACATTCAGTACTTC
CASSFKGQGDIQYF
>TRBD1|TRBJ1-3|TRBV5-1
TGCGCCAGCAGCTTTGACAGGGCTGGAAACACCATATATTTT
CASSFDRAGNTIYF
>NA|TRBJ2-7|TRBV10-1
TGCGCCAGCAGTTTAGCTTCATCCTACGAGCAGTACTTC
CASSLASSYEQYF
>NA|TRBJ1-2|TRBV28
TGTGCCAGCAGTTTTCCGGGGGTCCCCCCTAGGGGCTACACCTTC
CASSFPGVPPRGYTF
>NA|TRBJ1-5|TRBV7-6
TGTGCCAGCAGCTCGGACAGCGGCAATCAGCCCCAGCATTTT
CASSSDSGNQPQHF
>TRBD1|TRBJ1-5|TRBV9
TGTGCCAGCAGCCAAGACAGGGACTTTCAGCCCCAGCATTTT
CASSQDRDFQPQHF
>TRBD1|TRBJ1-4|TRBV4-2
TGTGCCAGCAGCCAAAGGGACAGTAATGAAAAACTGTTTTTT
CASSQRDSNEKLFF
>NA|TRBJ1-2|TRBV28
TGTGCCAGCAGTTTCGGACAGAACTATGGCTACACCTTC
CASSFGQNYGYTF
>TRBD1|TRBJ2-1|TRBV11-2
TGTGCCAGCAGCTTAGACGAGGGGGCCTGGAATGAGCAGTTCTTC
CASSLDEGAWNEQFF
>NA|TRBJ1-5|TRBV27
TGTGCCAGCAGTCCCCGGGCCTCCGCGGGACATCAGCCCCAGCATTTT
CASSPRASAGHQPQHF
>TRBD1|TRBJ1-6|TRBV10-3
TGTGCCATCAGTGAGCGTGGGACAGGGTCCCCCGTCAGCTCACCCCTCCACTTT
CAISERGTGSPVSSPLHF
>TRBD1|TRBJ1-5|TRBV19
TGTGCCAGTAGTGGAACAGGGGGGGATCAGCCCCAGCATTTT
CASSGTGGDQPQHF
>TRBD1|TRBJ2-6|TRBV2
TGTGCCAGCAGTGAGACAGGGGGTGCTGGGGCCAACGTCCTGACTTTC
CASSETGGAGANVLTF
>TRBD2|TRBJ2-1|TRBV4-2
TGTGCCAGCAGCCAAGGATCCGGGACTAGCGGGTACAATGAGCAGTTCTTC
CASSQGSGTSGYNEQFF
>NA|TRBJ2-3|TRBV12-2
TGTGCAAGTCGCTCCAATAGGACTAGCGGGAGGGGGGGCACAGATACGCAGTATTTT
CASRSNRTSGRGGTDTQYF
>NA|TRBJ1-3|TRBV11-2
TGTGCCAGCAGCTATTCACAGGGAGCTGGAAACACCATATATTTT
CASSYSQGAGNTIYF
>NA|TRBJ1-1|TRBV5-1
TGCGCCAGCAGCTTGTCCGGGGGGGGCACTGAAGCTTTCTTT
CASSLSGGGTEAFF
>NA|TRBJ2-1|TRBV7-8
TGTGCCAGCAGCTCGCGGACAGACAATGAGCAGTTCTTC
CASSSRTDNEQFF
>NA|TRBJ2-7|TRBV7-2
TGTGCCAGCAGCGCATTACTTTGGGGCGACAAGAACGAGCAGTACTTC
CASSALLWGDKNEQYF
>TRBD2|TRBJ2-7|TRBV7-2
TGTGCCAGCAGCTTAGATCTAGCGGGGGGGAGACAGTACGAGCAGTACTTC
CASSLDLAGGRQYEQYF
>NA|TRBJ2-2|TRBV28
TGTGCCAGCAGTTTACTGAACACCGGGGAGCTGTTTTTT
CASSLLNTGELFF
>TRBD2|TRBJ2-5|TRBV28
TGTGCCAGCAGTCCCTTGAGGACTAGCGGGAGGGTTAGGGAGACCCAGTACTTC
CASSPLRTSGRVRETQYF
>NA|TRBJ1-5|TRBV15
TGTGCCACCAGCAGCTCACGAGGTAGCAATCAGCCCCAGCATTTT
CATSSSRGSNQPQHF
>TRBD1|TRBJ2-7|TRBV4-1
TGCGCCAGCAGCCAAGAAGGACAGGCGATCTACGAGCAGTACTTC
CASSQEGQAIYEQYF
>TRBD1|TRBJ2-7|TRBV10-2
TGCGCCAGCAGTCTCGGGACAGCCAAGAGCTCCTACGAGCAGTACTTC
CASSLGTAKSSYEQYF
>NA|TRBJ2-2|TRBV11-3
TGTGCCAGCAGCTTATTCATAAATACAAACACCGGGGAGCTGTTTTTT
CASSLFINTNTGELFF
>NA|TRBJ1-5|TRBV6-1
TGTGCCAGCAGTTTTCCTGGAGGGGCCAATCAGCCCCAGCATTTT
CASSFPGGANQPQHF
>TRBD2|TRBJ2-2|TRBV5-1
TGCGCCAGCAGCCCCAGCGGGAGGGCCGATGGCACCGGGGAGCTGTTTTTT
CASSPSGRADGTGELFF
>NA|TRBJ2-7|TRBV14
TGTGCCAGCAGCCAAGTGATTGGAGGTCCTGAAAAGCAGTACTTC
CASSQVIGGPEKQYF
>TRBD1|TRBJ2-7|TRBV28
TGTGCCAGCAGATCGGGACAGGGGGCGCTCCACGAGCAGTACTTC
CASRSGQGALHEQYF
>TRBD1|TRBJ2-3|TRBV19
TGTGCCAGTAGTAGGGGACAGGATGTCGACATACGCGAGGGTACGCAGTATTTT
CASSRGQDVDIREGTQYF
>NA|TRBJ2-6|TRBV27
TGTGCCAGCAGCTTGGGGCAGGGAATCCCTGGGGCCAACGTCCTGACTTTC
CASSLGQGIPGANVLTF
>TRBD2|TRBJ2-5|TRBV7-3
TGTGCCGGCAGCCCGGTCGTAGCGGGAGGCGGGGAGACCCAGTACTTC
CAGSPVVAGGGETQYF
>TRBD2|TRBJ2-7|TRBV5-1
TGCGCCAGCGGACTCCCGGGGGGAACCTACGAGCAGTACTTC
CASGLPGGTYEQYF
>TRBD1|TRBJ1-6|TRBV28
TGTGCCACCTCCACAGGGGGCGAAAATTCACCCCTCCACTTT
CATSTGGENSPLHF
>TRBD1|TRBJ1-3|TRBV28
TGTGCCAGCAGTTTATGGGACAGGGCTGGAAACACCATATATTTT
CASSLWDRAGNTIYF
>TRBD2|TRBJ2-7|TRBV7-2
TGTGCCAGCAGCCATAGGTTACGGGAGGGCCACGAGCAGTACTTC
CASSHRLREGHEQYF